The sequence of this TCR beta chain was determined in a study of blood T cell repertoires in COVID-19. About the study: Sites in the United States, Italy and Spain provided acute and convalescent COVID-19 samples.

A Seattle source enrolled patients during active infection and followed them longitudinally. The CDR3 has 13 residues. The V end lost 4 bases, the J end lost 8 bases, and 11 bases lay between the germline ends. Germline CDR1 and CDR2: LNHDA and SQIVND (reference sequence). TCRdb keeps only in-frame clones here, not all; method: immunoSEQ multiplex PCR. The sample records under 150,000 clones, approximately 89% being singletons. This sequence joins TRBV19 and TRBJ1-4; possible D gene TRBD1, 6 bases. The TCR sequence derives from a woman in her sixties or seventies with COVID-19, enrolled during active disease. Material: peripheral blood. Written as DNA, the CDR3 is TGTGCCAGTAGTACGAGTGACAGGGAAAAACTGTTTTTT. Its protein product is CASSTSDREKLFF.